These 5 T cell receptor beta chains originate from one sample sequenced in a study of blood T cell repertoires in COVID-19. TCRdb's table, derived via immunoSEQ multiplex PCR, lists solely in-frame clones and lacks some. The table records some 280,000 clones, 75% to 90% of them present only once. Input material: peripheral blood. Source of these receptors: a woman aged 55-70 years with acute or convalescent COVID-19.

This chain links TRBV7-3 with TRBJ2-3; 10 nucleotides agree with TRBD2. The trim removed 1 base at V and 4 bases at J, leaving 8 bases unmatched. The CDR3 is 17 amino acids. In germline, CDR1 is SGHTA, CDR2 FQGTGA. The CDR3 protein is CASSLIASGSDSDTQYF. The CDR3 DNA follows: TGTGCCAGCAGCTTAATAGCTAGCGGGAGTGATTCAGATACGCAGTATTTT.

The chain is built from TRBV7-2 and TRBJ2-3; 9 bases agree with TRBD2. With V trimmed by 6 bases and J by 0 bases, 7 bases remained unmatched. The CDR3 is made up of 16 amino acids. The germline V gene encodes CDR1 SGHTA and CDR2 FQGNSA. In DNA form, the CDR3 reads TGTGCCAGCAGAACAACGCTAGCGGGAAGCACAGATACGCAGTATTTT. Amino acids: CASRTTLAGSTDTQYF. The full variable domain, with the rest looked up from reference TRBV7-2 and TRBJ2-3, is GAGVSQSPSNKVTEKGKDVELRCDPISGHTALYWYRQSLGQGLEFLIYFQGNSAPDKSGLPSDRFSAERTGGSVSTLTIQRTQQEDSAVYLCASRTTLAGSTDTQYFGPGTRLTVL.

This chain connects TRBV19 to TRBJ2-2, with TRBD1 as a possible D gene (5 bases). V was cut by 4 bases and J by 9 bases, with 15 bases left in between. There are 14 residues in the CDR3. Germline V gene sequence: CDR1 LNHDA, CDR2 SQIVND (reference sequence). CDR3 DNA sequence: TGTGCCAGTAGTAGATCGGATTGGGGCCGGGAGCTGTTTTTT. This sequence encodes CASSRSDWGRELFF. The variable domain in full, with the rest retrieved from reference TRBV19 and TRBJ2-2, is DGGITQSPKYLFRKEGQNVTLSCEQNLNHDAMYWYRQDPGQGLRLIYYSQIVNDFQKGDIAEGYSVSREKKESFPLTVTSAQKNPTAFYLCASSRSDWGRELFFGEGSRLTVL.

The chain recombines TRBV19 with TRBJ2-2; TRBD2 is a possible D gene (6 bases). Between the trimmed V and J ends, which lost 5 bases and 8 bases, there was a span of 12 bases. The CDR3 length is 13 residues. Germline V gives CDR1 LNHDA, CDR2 SQIVND (reference sequence). CDR3 region: CASSPYGTGELFF. The CDR3 coding sequence is TGTGCCAGTAGTCCCTACGGGACTGGGGAGCTGTTTTTT.

V usage is TRBV7-9 and J usage is TRBJ2-7, with D possibly being TRBD1 (7 bases). The germline CDR1 and CDR2 sequences are SEHNR and FQNEAQ (reference sequence). The CDR3 is made up of 16 amino acids. V lost 10 bases, J lost 7 bases, and 29 bases lay in between. The CDR3 region has the DNA TGTGCCACCTCAGTCTCCGTCACAGGGGAGGTAGAGGAGCAGTACTTC. Translation gives CATSVSVTGEVEEQYF.